The T cell receptor beta chain described here comes from a study of shared clonotypes between healthy human individuals. CD45RO-negative cells were positively selected for CCR7, leaving out terminally differentiated effector memory CD45RA+ cells. With V trimmed by 0 bases and J by 3 bases, 8 bases remained unmatched. From germline, CDR1 is LNHDA and CDR2 SQIVND (reference sequence). The CDR3 has 16 amino acids. Sequenced by immunoSEQ multiplex PCR; TCRdb stores in-frame clones only, minus some. Of roughly 1,800,000 clones detected, about 94% appear once; the ten largest clones hold 1.2%. Sequenced input: naive CD8+ T cells sorted from blood. The sequence derives from a man between 18 and 35 years old in good health. The chain has TRBV19 and TRBJ2-7, with TRBD2 matching 7 bases. The CDR3 DNA reads as TGTGCCAGTAGTATAGACGGGGGGAATGCGCTCTACGAGCAGTACTTC. Protein sequence: CASSIDGGNALYEQYF.